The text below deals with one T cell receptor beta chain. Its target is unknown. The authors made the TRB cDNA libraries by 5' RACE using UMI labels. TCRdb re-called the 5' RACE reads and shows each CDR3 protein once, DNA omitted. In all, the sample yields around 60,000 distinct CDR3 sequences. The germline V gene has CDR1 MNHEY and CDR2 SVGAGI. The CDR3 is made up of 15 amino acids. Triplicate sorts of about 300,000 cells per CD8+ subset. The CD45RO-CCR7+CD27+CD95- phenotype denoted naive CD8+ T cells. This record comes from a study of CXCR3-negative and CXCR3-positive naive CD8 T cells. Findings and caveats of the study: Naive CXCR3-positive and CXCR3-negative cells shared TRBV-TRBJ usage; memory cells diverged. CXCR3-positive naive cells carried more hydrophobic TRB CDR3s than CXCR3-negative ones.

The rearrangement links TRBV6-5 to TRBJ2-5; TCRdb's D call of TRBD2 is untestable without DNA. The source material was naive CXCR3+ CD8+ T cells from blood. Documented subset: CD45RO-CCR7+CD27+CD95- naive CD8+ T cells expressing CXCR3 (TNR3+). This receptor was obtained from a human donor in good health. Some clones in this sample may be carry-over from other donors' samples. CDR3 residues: CASSAAGALQETQYF.